What follows are 29 T cell receptor beta chains derived from one specimen sequenced in a study of STAT5B mutations in CD4+ large granular lymphocyte leukemia. Produced via immunoSEQ multiplex PCR; TCRdb's table is partial and in-frame only. The table records 40,000 to 50,000 clones, around 81% of them present only once. Sequenced material: CD4+ T cells from blood buffy coats. These receptors came from a human donor in good health.

V gene TRBV6-1 combines with J gene TRBJ1-6, with D possibly matching TRBD1 (5 bases). V was pared by 1 base and J by 7 bases, with 11 bases between. The CDR3 runs to 15 residues. Germline V gives CDR1 MNHNS, CDR2 SASEGT. The CDR3 DNA reads as TGTGCCAGCAGTGAAGTAGAGGGGTCCAATTCACCCCTCCACTTT. It translates to CASSEVEGSNSPLHF.

The chain uses TRBV11-1 and TRBJ1-1; D gene ambiguous. Trimming cost V 4 bases and J 8 bases, with 8 bases left between them. Germline V gene sequence: CDR1 SGHAT, CDR2 FQDESV (reference sequence). The CDR3 extends over 11 amino acids. The CDR3 DNA reads TGTGCCAGCAGCTCGAACCTAGAAGCTTTCTTT. This gives the protein CASSSNLEAFF. The entire variable domain, with the rest obtained from reference TRBV11-1 and TRBJ1-1, is as follows: EAEVAQSPRYKITEKSQAVAFWCDPISGHATLYWYRQILGQGPELLVQFQDESVVDDSQLPKDRFSAERLKGVDSTLKIQPAELGDSAMYLCASSSNLEAFFGQGTRLTVV.

The CDR3 is CASCRGTGGVNEQFF. The CDR3 DNA sequence: TGTGCCAGCTGTCGGGGGACAGGGGGCGTCAATGAGCAGTTCTTC. The chain has TRBV11-1 and TRBJ2-1; 12 bases match TRBD1. This CDR3 spans 15 amino acids. Germline lookup yields CDR1 SGHAT and CDR2 FQDESV (reference sequence). Germline trimming cut 8 bases from V and 6 bases from J; bases unmatched to any gene: 8.

This chain joins TRBV25-1 and TRBJ2-5; no firm D call. The germline V gene has CDR1 MGHDK and CDR2 SYGVNS. This CDR3 has 14 residues. V lost 4 bases, J lost 2 bases, and 11 bases lay in between. The CDR3, as DNA: TGTGCCAGCAGTGCCCCGGTTTCACAAGAGACCCAGTACTTC. Protein: CASSAPVSQETQYF.

The chain links TRBV9 to TRBJ1-1; D possibly corresponds to TRBD1 (5 bases). CDR1 SGDLS and CDR2 YYNGEE come from the germline V gene. The CDR3 contains 15 residues. Trimming cost V 2 bases and J 1 base, with 12 bases left between them. The CDR3 region has the DNA TGTGCCAGCAGCGTCTCCGGGACTCCGAACACTGAAGCTTTCTTT. It encodes CASSVSGTPNTEAFF. Supplemented by reference TRBV9 and TRBJ1-1, the full variable domain reads DSGVTQTPKHLITATGQRVTLRCSPRSGDLSVYWYQQSLDQGLQFLIQYYNGEERAKGNILERFSAQQFPDLHSELNLSSLELGDSALYFCASSVSGTPNTEAFFGQGTRLTVV.

The CDR3 reads CASSPTYNEQFF. The CDR3 nucleotides are TGTGCCAGCAGCCCGACTTACAATGAGCAGTTCTTC. This rearrangement joins TRBV5-4 to TRBJ2-1; D unresolved. This CDR3 is 12 amino acids long. V was cut by 4 bases and J by 4 bases, with 6 bases left in between. From germline, CDR1 is SGHNT and CDR2 YYREEE (reference sequence).

The rearrangement joins TRBV6-5 to TRBJ1-3; D not resolved. Germline V gives CDR1 MNHEY, CDR2 SVGAGI. The ends were cut back, 1 base at V and 1 base at J, with 11 bases in the middle. The CDR3 totals 16 residues. This chain's CDR3 is CASSYFLGGSGNTIYF. The CDR3 coding sequence is TGTGCCAGCAGTTACTTTTTGGGAGGATCTGGAAACACCATATATTTT.

V and J are TRBV5-4 and TRBJ2-2; 8 bases agree with TRBD1. This CDR3 region has 15 residues. Germline lookup yields CDR1 SGHNT and CDR2 YYREEE (reference sequence). The trim removed 4 bases at V and 8 bases at J, leaving 10 bases unmatched. CDR3 loop: CASSKNRGVLGELFF. CDR3 nucleotide sequence: TGTGCCAGCAGCAAGAACAGGGGGGTATTGGGGGAGCTGTTTTTT.

This rearrangement joins TRBV4-1 to TRBJ1-6; 7 nucleotides agree with TRBD1. The junction had 10 bases not matched to a gene; V was cut back by 5 bases and J by 0 bases. CDR1 and CDR2 (germline): MGHRA, YSYEKL. The CDR3 length is 18 residues. CDR3 amino acids: CASSARDSMISYNSPLHF. In DNA, the CDR3 is TGCGCCAGCAGCGCCCGGGACAGTATGATCTCCTATAATTCACCCCTCCACTTT.

This chain uses TRBV29-1 with TRBJ2-1; 9 nucleotides align to TRBD2. The CDR3 loop spans 17 amino acids. The V segment lost 2 bases and the J segment 0 bases; nucleotides outside the gene matches: 8. Germline-derived CDR1 and CDR2 are SQVTM and ANQGSEA. CDR3 sequence (DNA): TGCAGCGTTGAACCTAGCGGGGTCTTCTTCTCCTACAATGAGCAGTTCTTC. It codes for CSVEPSGVFFSYNEQFF.

The rearrangement links TRBV10-3 to TRBJ2-3; D assignment may be TRBD1 or TRBD2 (6 bases each). The CDR3 is 10 residues long. Germline V lookup: CDR1 ENHRY, CDR2 SYGVKD. V lost 9 bases to trimming and J lost 6 bases, with 7 bases between them. CDR3 nucleotides: TGTGCCATAGGGGGGGATACGCAGTATTTT. It specifies CAIGGDTQYF.

The chain has TRBV2 and TRBJ2-5, with D possibly being TRBD1 (6 bases). From germline, CDR1 is SNHLY and CDR2 FYNNEI. This CDR3 spans 18 amino acids. The ends were cut back, 6 bases at V and 2 bases at J, with 25 bases in the middle. This CDR3 reads CASSPPGKWGTLQETQYF. Here the CDR3 DNA reads TGTGCCAGCAGCCCGCCTGGAAAGTGGGGGACACTGCAAGAGACCCAGTACTTC.

This CDR3 is CASSQTGPGELFF. The DNA of the CDR3 is TGTGCCAGCAGCCAAACGGGGCCCGGGGAGCTGTTTTTT. The chain employs TRBV7-3 and TRBJ2-2; possibly TRBD1 or TRBD2 for D (5 bases each). CDR1 SGHTA and CDR2 FQGTGA come from the germline V gene. This CDR3 is built from 13 residues. Trimming took off 5 bases at V and 6 bases at J, with 10 bases between the two ends.

V is TRBV5-1 and J is TRBJ2-2, with 11 positions matching TRBD2. The germline V gene has CDR1 SGHRS and CDR2 YFSETQ. The junction had 11 bases not matched to a gene; V was cut back by 0 bases and J by 1 base. CDR3 size: 20 residues. The CDR3 DNA sequence: TGCGCCAGCAGCTTGGACAGGGACTCCCTAGCGGGAGGGAACACCGGGGAGCTGTTTTTT. It codes for CASSLDRDSLAGGNTGELFF.

The chain employs TRBV13 and TRBJ2-5; no reliable D call. The CDR3 is 13 residues long. The germline V gene encodes CDR1 PRHDT and CDR2 FYEKMQ (reference sequence). V lost 5 bases and J 2 bases, leaving 9 bases between the germline ends. The CDR3 nucleotides read TGTGCCAGCAGCCTCCGCGGACAAGAGACCCAGTACTTC. Translation gives CASSLRGQETQYF.

This clone has only one observation. The CDR3 DNA reads TGTGCCAGCAGCTTTGGGTCAGCTAACTATGGCTACACCTTC. Its translation: CASSFGSANYGYTF. The chain combines TRBV7-9 with TRBJ1-2; no definite D call. CDR1 SEHNR and CDR2 FQNEAQ come from the germline V gene (reference sequence). The CDR3 has 14 amino acids. The ends were cut back, 3 bases at V and 0 bases at J, with 8 bases in the middle.

This clone appeared once. The rearrangement joins TRBV6-5 to TRBJ2-7, with 8 bases lining up with TRBD1. J gave up 3 bases and V 4 bases, and 2 bases lay outside the gene matches. Looked up from germline, CDR1 is MNHEY and CDR2 is SVGAGI. CDR3 size: 13 residues. CDR3 in amino acids: CASSLGQVYEQYF. CDR3 DNA sequence: TGTGCCAGCAGTTTGGGACAGGTCTACGAGCAGTACTTC.

This clone appeared a few times. The chain is built from TRBV7-9 and TRBJ1-5; the D is unclear. Between the trimmed V and J ends, which lost 4 bases and 4 bases, there was a span of 14 bases. The V gene's germline CDR1 is SEHNR and CDR2 FQNEAQ (reference sequence). The CDR3 extends over 15 amino acids. The CDR3 is CASSSGGLFNQPQHF. DNA for the CDR3: TGTGCCAGCAGCTCAGGAGGGTTGTTTAATCAGCCCCAGCATTTT. Full variable domain (missing parts from reference TRBV7-9 and TRBJ1-5): DTGVSQNPRHKITKRGQNVTFRCDPISEHNRLYWYRQTLGQGPEFLTYFQNEAQLEKSRLLSDRFSAERPKGSFSTLEIQRTEQGDSAMYLCASSSGGLFNQPQHFGDGTRLSIL.

The V call is TRBV9, the J call TRBJ2-1; 8 bases line up with TRBD2. The V segment lost 1 base and the J segment 7 bases; nucleotides outside the gene matches: 4. This CDR3 has 14 residues. CDR1 SGDLS and CDR2 YYNGEE come from the germline V gene. In nucleotides, the CDR3 is TGTGCCAGCAGCGTACAAGCGGGGGTTAATGAGCAGTTCTTC. This translates into CASSVQAGVNEQFF.

The gene calls are TRBV6-6 and TRBJ1-6; D gene uncertain. The CDR3 has 14 residues. Trimming shortened V by 4 bases and J by 7 bases, and 11 bases separated the two germline ends. Germline values: CDR1 MNHNY, CDR2 SVGAGI (reference sequence). The CDR3 is CASSSPGANSPLHF. CDR3 bases: TGTGCCAGCAGTTCACCGGGAGCCAATTCACCCCTCCACTTT.

V and J are TRBV5-1 and TRBJ1-1, with 7 bases aligning to TRBD1. Germline assignment: CDR1 SGHRS and CDR2 YFSETQ. This CDR3 has 13 amino acids. With V trimmed by 3 bases and J by 4 bases, 3 bases remained unmatched. This chain's CDR3 is CASSYRQGTEAFF. For the CDR3, the DNA is TGCGCCAGCAGCTACCGACAGGGCACTGAAGCTTTCTTT.

The chain employs TRBV4-2 and TRBJ2-2; D not resolved. Trimming removed 3 bases from V and 1 base from J, with 3 bases in between. The CDR3 spans 13 residues. Per germline, CDR1 LGHNA and CDR2 YNFKEQ. The CDR3 region is CASSHGNTGELFF. The CDR3, as DNA: TGTGCCAGCAGCCACGGGAACACCGGGGAGCTGTTTTTT.

The genes are TRBV19 and TRBJ2-2; tentative D call: TRBD1 (6 bases). The CDR3 covers 14 residues. The V and J ends lost 5 bases and 1 base respectively, with 8 bases between them. Germline-derived CDR1 and CDR2 are LNHDA and SQIVND (reference sequence). As DNA, the CDR3 is TGTGCCAGTAGTTGGGGGCAGAACACCGGGGAGCTGTTTTTT. This codes for CASSWGQNTGELFF.

The V gene is TRBV27, the J gene TRBJ2-7; D remains ambiguous. Trimming shortened V by 7 bases and J by 1 base, and 17 bases separated the two germline ends. The CDR3 spans 15 residues. CDR1 is MNHEY and CDR2 is SMNVEV in the germline V gene (reference sequence). CDR3 sequence reads: CASKSTGGRSYEQYF. The DNA of the CDR3 is TGTGCCAGCAAAAGTACTGGCGGTCGTTCCTACGAGCAGTACTTC.

In DNA form, the CDR3 reads TGCGCCAGCAGCTTGGGAGGGGGCGCAACCTATGGCTACACCTTC. Protein product: CASSLGGGATYGYTF. The chain combines TRBV5-1 with TRBJ1-2; 7 nucleotides match TRBD1. CDR1 and CDR2 (germline): SGHRS, YFSETQ. There are 15 residues in the CDR3. J was trimmed by 4 bases and V by 0 bases; bases with no gene match: 6.

This chain links TRBV19 with TRBJ2-3; 7 nucleotides agree with TRBD2. The CDR3 consists of 16 residues. CDR1 is LNHDA, CDR2 SQIVND, per germline (reference sequence). The V and J ends lost 3 bases and 0 bases, in that order; junction bases with no gene match: 6. The CDR3 region has the DNA TGTGCCAGTAGTATCTCGCTAGCGGCTAGCACAGATACGCAGTATTTT. Protein: CASSISLAASTDTQYF.

The rearrangement joins TRBV7-6 to TRBJ1-3; D gene ambiguous. This CDR3 comprises 16 residues. V was clipped by 5 bases and J by 0 bases, with 14 bases between them. Germline V gene data show CDR1 as SGHVS and CDR2 as FNYEAQ. In DNA form, the CDR3 reads TGTGCCAGCAGCCTCGACACTCCCCACTCTGGAAACACCATATATTTT. It encodes CASSLDTPHSGNTIYF.

The V gene is TRBV6-5, the J gene TRBJ1-1, with D unclear. In germline, CDR1 is MNHEY, CDR2 SVGAGI. V was shortened by 6 bases and J by 5 bases, with 4 bases between the two germline ends. This CDR3 contains 10 residues. CDR3 region: CASRGTEAFF. The CDR3 DNA reads TGTGCCAGCAGAGGGACTGAAGCTTTCTTT.

The table lists this clone with a few counts. The rearrangement links TRBV28 to TRBJ1-6; D unclear. Trimming left V 8 bases short and J 6 bases short, with 8 bases between. The germline CDR1 and CDR2 sequences are MDHEN and SYDVKM. The CDR3 is 12 residues long. The CDR3: CASWTVNSPLHF. CDR3 sequence (DNA): TGTGCCAGCTGGACGGTTAATTCACCCCTCCACTTT.